This record concerns one TCR beta chain sequence. Its matching antigen is unknown. Amplified TCR beta CDR3 regions came from RNA transcripts. The HTBI set primed first-round TCR CDR3 RT-PCR. TCRdb called the multiplex PCR reads again in MiXCR, with one record for every CDR3 protein. The data contain fewer than 800,000 distinct CDR3 sequences, 16% of them singletons. This entry is derived from a study of T cells in Graves' hyperthyroidism and ophthalmopathy. Across the whole study: The initial diagnosis was the point when peripheral blood was collected, ahead of any treatment.

The hyperthyroidism was newly diagnosed and had lasted under 2 months; the patients were aged 18 to 65. In germline, CDR1 is MNHEY, CDR2 SMNVEV (reference sequence). Trimming took 3 bases from V and 2 from J; bases not matched to a gene: 9. The length of the CDR3 is 17 residues. Study-level results: Most thyroid clonotypes expanded above 0.001 were also detected in blood.

This sequence joins TRBV27 and TRBJ1-2, with 10 bases aligning to TRBD1. The TCR sequence derives from a man between 18 and 29 years old with Graves' hyperthyroidism. The material sequenced was blood. The CDR3 bases are TGTGCCAGCAGTTTGTCGGGACAGGGGCTCTTCAACTATGGCTACACCTTC. Translation: CASSLSGQGLFNYGYTF.